Listed below are T cell receptor beta chains from one sample, sequenced in a study of T-cell reconstitution after alpha-beta-depleted transplantation in children. TCRdb processed the PCR reads anew with MiXCR; each CDR3 protein has one entry. The top ten clones hold about 35% of a sample with a few hundred thousand distinct CDR3 sequences, 25% to 30% of them seen once. The sample in question was PBMCs, obtained before TCRalphabeta/CD19-depleted stem cell transplant. The receptors shown here come from a boy younger than two with Wiskott-Aldrich syndrome, due to receive a stem cell transplant. Both conserved end residues are part of each CDR3. Fields, in order: D gene, V gene, CDR3 length, clone size, J gene, CDR3 DNA, CDR3 protein. The D gene is left open where the match is weak. Expanded clones get a size class; other rows say once, few or many, or leave the size out.

D: .; V: TRBV2; length: 13; size: once; J: TRBJ1-5; DNA: TGTGCCAGCAACTCGGGGGCAGATCAGCCCCAGCATTTT; CDR3: CASNSGADQPQHF
D: .; V: TRBV20-1; length: 13; size: few; J: TRBJ2-5; DNA: TGCAGTGCTAGCGTACTAGGCCAAGAGACCCAGTACTTC; CDR3: CSASVLGQETQYF
D: .; V: TRBV4-2; length: 16; size: few; J: TRBJ1-3; DNA: TGTGCCAGCAGCCAGGGGGAAAGGGTTTCTGGAAACACCATATATTTT; CDR3: CASSQGERVSGNTIYF
D: .; V: TRBV6-1; length: 12; size: .; J: TRBJ1-4; DNA: TGTGCCAGCAGTGAGACAGGCGAAAAACTGTTTTTT; CDR3: CASSETGEKLFF
D: .; V: TRBV6-4; length: 13; size: few; J: TRBJ2-1; DNA: TGTGCCAGCAGTGCCTTTTCCTACAATGAGCAGTTCTTC; CDR3: CASSAFSYNEQFF
D: TRBD2; V: TRBV5-1; length: 15; size: few; J: TRBJ2-1; DNA: TGCGCCAGCAGCTTGGCTAGCGGCCCCTACAATGAGCAGTTCTTC; CDR3: CASSLASGPYNEQFF
D: TRBD2; V: TRBV6-5; length: 15; size: few; J: TRBJ2-7; DNA: TGTGCCAGCAGTTCCGAACTAGCGGTGTCCTACGAGCAGTACTTC; CDR3: CASSSELAVSYEQYF
D: .; V: TRBV5-1; length: 13; size: many; J: TRBJ2-5; DNA: TGTGCCAGCAGTTTGTCGGGGGCTGAGACCCAGTACTTC; CDR3: CASSLSGAETQYF
D: TRBD1; V: TRBV3-1; length: 13; size: many; J: TRBJ1-2; DNA: TGTGCCAGCAGCCTCGACAGGGGCTATGGCTACACCTTC; CDR3: CASSLDRGYGYTF
D: .; V: TRBV5-1; length: 15; size: .; J: TRBJ1-2; DNA: TGCGCCAGCCGATCCGATGGTAGGGTAGACTATGGCTACACCTTC; CDR3: CASRSDGRVDYGYTF
D: TRBD2; V: TRBV12-3/TRBV12-4; length: 15; size: .; J: TRBJ2-3; DNA: TGTGCCAGCAGTCCTAGCGGGATCCACACAGATACGCAGTATTTT; CDR3: CASSPSGIHTDTQYF
D: .; V: TRBV28; length: 13; size: .; J: TRBJ2-7; DNA: TGTGCCAGCAGGCCTACAGTTTCCTACGAGCAGTACTTC; CDR3: CASRPTVSYEQYF
D: TRBD2; V: TRBV7-2; length: 14; size: .; J: TRBJ2-7; DNA: TGTGCCAGCAGCTTAAGGACTAGCGGTTACGAGCAGTACTTC; CDR3: CASSLRTSGYEQYF
D: .; V: TRBV7-6; length: 15; size: few; J: TRBJ2-1; DNA: TGTGCCAGCAGCTCTCGGGAGCTCTGGTACAATGAGCAGTTCTTC; CDR3: CASSSRELWYNEQFF
D: .; V: TRBV5-1; length: 14; size: .; J: TRBJ2-5; DNA: TGCGCCAGCAGCTGCTGGGGTTCCCAAGATACCCAGTACTTC; CDR3: CASSCWGSQDTQYF
D: .; V: TRBV5-1; length: 16; size: few; J: TRBJ2-2; DNA: TGCGCCAGCAGCCCTTTAGCGGAGATGAACACCGGGGAGCTGTTTTTT; CDR3: CASSPLAEMNTGELFF
D: .; V: TRBV18; length: 16; size: .; J: TRBJ2-5; DNA: TGTGCCAGCTCACCATTGGGGGGAAAACTCGGGGAGACCCAGTACTTC; CDR3: CASSPLGGKLGETQYF
D: TRBD2; V: TRBV5-1; length: 16; size: .; J: TRBJ2-1; DNA: TGCGCCAGCAGCCACAGACTAGCGGGAGTCGTTAATGAGCAGTTCTTC; CDR3: CASSHRLAGVVNEQFF
D: .; V: TRBV6-1; length: 15; size: .; J: TRBJ1-3; DNA: TGTGCCACCAAAAAACTCCAGCACTCTGGAAACACCATATATTTT; CDR3: CATKKLQHSGNTIYF
D: .; V: TRBV11-2; length: 13; size: .; J: TRBJ2-7; DNA: TGTGCCAGCAGCGCAGACCGCTCCTACGAGCAGTACTTC; CDR3: CASSADRSYEQYF
D: .; V: TRBV12-3/TRBV12-4; length: 14; size: few; J: TRBJ2-1; DNA: TGTGCCAGCAGTCACCGGGACTCTTACAATGAGCAGTTCTTC; CDR3: CASSHRDSYNEQFF
D: .; V: TRBV27; length: 14; size: few; J: TRBJ2-7; DNA: TGTGCCAGCCAAAAGGGACCCGGAGGCTACGAGCAGTACTTC; CDR3: CASQKGPGGYEQYF
D: TRBD1; V: TRBV20-1; length: 16; size: few; J: TRBJ1-5; DNA: TGCAGTGCTAGAGGCCGGGGACAGGATAGCAATCAGCCCCAGCATTTT; CDR3: CSARGRGQDSNQPQHF
D: .; V: TRBV20-1; length: 14; size: few; J: TRBJ1-3; DNA: TGCAGTGCTGTAGTGGGAAGCTCTGGAAACACCATATATTTT; CDR3: CSAVVGSSGNTIYF
D: TRBD1; V: TRBV5-1; length: 17; size: .; J: TRBJ2-6; DNA: TGCGCCAGCAGCCTACGGGACAGGGGCTCTGGGGCCAACGTCCTGACTTTC; CDR3: CASSLRDRGSGANVLTF
D: .; V: TRBV5-1; length: 15; size: .; J: TRBJ2-3; DNA: TGCGCCAGCCACTCAGGGGGGCATGAGGCAGATACGCAGTATTTT; CDR3: CASHSGGHEADTQYF
D: .; V: TRBV27; length: 15; size: .; J: TRBJ2-1; DNA: TGTGCCAGCAGTCCCCAGTGGATCTCCTACAATGAGCAGTTCTTC; CDR3: CASSPQWISYNEQFF
D: .; V: TRBV20-1; length: 12; size: .; J: TRBJ2-1; DNA: TGCAGTGCTTCTCAGGGGGGCAATGAGCAGTTCTTC; CDR3: CSASQGGNEQFF
D: .; V: TRBV5-1; length: 14; size: many; J: TRBJ2-1; DNA: TGCGCCAGCAGCTTGGCGGCAGCCTACAATGAGCAGTTCTTC; CDR3: CASSLAAAYNEQFF
D: .; V: TRBV18; length: 14; size: .; J: TRBJ2-1; DNA: TGTGCCAGCTCACCACCGGCCTGGCTCGGGGAGCAGTTCTTC; CDR3: CASSPPAWLGEQFF
D: .; V: TRBV7-6; length: 14; size: few; J: TRBJ2-7; DNA: TGTGCCAGCAGCCAACGGGACGGATACTACGAGCAGTACTTC; CDR3: CASSQRDGYYEQYF
D: TRBD1; V: TRBV29-1; length: 14; size: .; J: TRBJ2-7; DNA: TGCAGCGTTGGCCCGAGGACAGGCGACTACGAGCAGTACTTC; CDR3: CSVGPRTGDYEQYF
D: .; V: TRBV7-8; length: 15; size: .; J: TRBJ2-1; DNA: TGTGCCAGCAGCTTAGTGCCAGCGACATACAATGAGCAGTTCTTC; CDR3: CASSLVPATYNEQFF
D: .; V: TRBV5-1; length: 14; size: few; J: TRBJ1-5; DNA: TGCGCCAGCAGCTTGGGGCAGCCGCATCAGCCCCAGCATTTT; CDR3: CASSLGQPHQPQHF
D: TRBD2; V: TRBV28; length: 16; size: .; J: TRBJ2-7; DNA: TGTGCCAGCAAGAGACTAGCGGGCTCGGTTCCCTACGAGCAGTACTTC; CDR3: CASKRLAGSVPYEQYF
D: TRBD1; V: TRBV7-2; length: 16; size: many; J: TRBJ2-2; DNA: TGTGCCAGCAGCCGAGATCTCACCGGGACAGTGCTGGAGCTGTTTTTT; CDR3: CASSRDLTGTVLELFF
D: .; V: TRBV27; length: 15; size: few; J: TRBJ1-5; DNA: TGTGCCAGCAGTTTAGCCAGGTCGAGCAATCAGCCCCAGCATTTT; CDR3: CASSLARSSNQPQHF
D: TRBD1; V: TRBV29-1; length: 14; size: once; J: TRBJ2-5; DNA: TGCAGCGTTGCCGGGACAGTCAAGAGCGGGACCCAGTACTTC; CDR3: CSVAGTVKSGTQYF
D: .; V: TRBV20-1; length: 12; size: .; J: TRBJ2-1; DNA: TGCAGTGCCCAAGACAAATCCAATGAGCAGTTCTTC; CDR3: CSAQDKSNEQFF
D: .; V: TRBV6-2/TRBV6-3; length: 15; size: .; J: TRBJ2-1; DNA: TGTGCCAGCAGAAACCGGGACGAAACCTACAATGAGCAGTTCTTC; CDR3: CASRNRDETYNEQFF